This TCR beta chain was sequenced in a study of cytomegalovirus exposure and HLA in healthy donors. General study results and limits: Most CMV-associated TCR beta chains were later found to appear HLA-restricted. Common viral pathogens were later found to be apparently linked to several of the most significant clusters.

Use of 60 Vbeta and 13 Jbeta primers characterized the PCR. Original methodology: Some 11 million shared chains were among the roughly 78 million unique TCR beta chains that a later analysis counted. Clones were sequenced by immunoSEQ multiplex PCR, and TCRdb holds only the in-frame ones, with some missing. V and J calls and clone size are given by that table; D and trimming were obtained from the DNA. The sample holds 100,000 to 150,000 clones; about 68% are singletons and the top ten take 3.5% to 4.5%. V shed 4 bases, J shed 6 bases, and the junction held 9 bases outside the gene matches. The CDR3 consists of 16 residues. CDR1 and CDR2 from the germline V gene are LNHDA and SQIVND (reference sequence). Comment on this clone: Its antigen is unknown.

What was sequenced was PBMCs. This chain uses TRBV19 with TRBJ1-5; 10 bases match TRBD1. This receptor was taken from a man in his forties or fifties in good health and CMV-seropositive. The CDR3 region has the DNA TGTGCCAGTAGTACCACGACAGGGGGCCGTCGTCAGCCCCAGCATTTT. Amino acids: CASSTTTGGRRQPQHF.